This T cell receptor beta chain was captured in a study of blood T cell repertoires in COVID-19. The wider study: Some COVID-19 samples were acute and others convalescent; all came from the United States, Italy and Spain.

Measured with immunoSEQ multiplex PCR; TCRdb has only the in-frame clones, and not every one. The sample comprises over 65,000 clones, roughly 86% of which are singletons, and less than 15% rests with the top ten. Germline CDR1 is LNHDA and CDR2 is SQIVND (reference sequence). Trimming pared 3 bases from V and 5 bases from J, leaving 13 bases between. CDR3 length: 14 amino acids. Sequenced: peripheral blood. The chain uses TRBV19 and TRBJ1-1, with unresolved D. This TCR derives from a human donor in a cohort sampled during active COVID-19. DNA of the CDR3: TGTGCCAGTAGTATGAGGGCCCGAGGGACTGAAGCTTTCTTT. Its protein product is CASSMRARGTEAFF.